The entry that follows covers one T cell receptor (beta chain) sequence. The CDR3 length is 12 residues. From germline, CDR1 is SGDLS and CDR2 YYNGEE. V was clipped by 3 bases and J by 8 bases; unmatched bases: 4. This specimen belongs to a study of blood T cells in healthy people across ages. The second PCR ran about 7 to 12 cycles with a sample-barcoded 5' primer and J-beta primers. TCRdb re-analysed the 5' RACE reads in MiXCR, keeping a single row per CDR3 protein. Of almost 1 million distinct CDR3 sequences in the sample, roughly 50% were seen once. Russia was home to the donors, healthy Caucasian individuals aged roughly 6 to 95.

This TCR derives from a woman aged 60 to 75 in good health. The sequenced material came from blood. The chain joins TRBV9 to TRBJ1-1; TRBD1 aligns across 7 bases. The CDR3 nucleotides are TGTGCCAGCAGCGGCCTGGACAGGGAAGCTTTCTTT. Its translation is CASSGLDREAFF.